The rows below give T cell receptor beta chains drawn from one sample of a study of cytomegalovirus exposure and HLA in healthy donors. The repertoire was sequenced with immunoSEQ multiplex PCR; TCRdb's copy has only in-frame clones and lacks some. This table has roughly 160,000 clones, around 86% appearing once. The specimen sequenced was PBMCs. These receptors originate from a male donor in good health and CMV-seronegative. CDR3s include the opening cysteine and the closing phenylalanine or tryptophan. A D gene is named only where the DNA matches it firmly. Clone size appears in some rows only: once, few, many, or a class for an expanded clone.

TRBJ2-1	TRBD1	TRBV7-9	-	CASSRYRGPLGINEQFF	TGTGCCAGCAGCCGTTACAGGGGGCCCCTAGGGATCAATGAGCAGTTCTTC
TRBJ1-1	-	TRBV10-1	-	CASSMARENTEAFF	TGCGCCAGCAGCATGGCACGGGAGAACACTGAAGCTTTCTTT
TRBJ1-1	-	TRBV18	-	CASSPPRGGKFNTEAFF	TGTGCCAGCTCACCACCGCGGGGAGGGAAGTTCAACACTGAAGCTTTCTTT
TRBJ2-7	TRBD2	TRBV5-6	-	CASSAYRTSGLPGEQYF	TGTGCCAGCAGCGCGTACCGGACTAGCGGGTTACCGGGAGAGCAGTACTTC
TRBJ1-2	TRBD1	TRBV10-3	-	CATGRQGARFGYTF	TGTGCCACCGGTAGACAGGGGGCTCGATTCGGCTACACCTTC
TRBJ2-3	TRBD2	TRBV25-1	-	CACRLAGPDTQYF	TGTGCCTGTCGACTAGCTGGGCCAGATACGCAGTATTTT
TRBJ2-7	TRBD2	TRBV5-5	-	CASSPRLAGGYEQYF	TGTGCCAGCAGCCCACGACTAGCGGGGGGTTACGAGCAGTACTTC
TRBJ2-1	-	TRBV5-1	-	CASSLAPQGRRFDEQFF	TGCGCCAGCAGCTTGGCCCCCCAGGGGCGGCGGTTTGATGAGCAGTTCTTC
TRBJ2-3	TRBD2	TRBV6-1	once	CATRLAQDTQYF	TGTGCCACCCGACTAGCACAAGATACGCAGTATTTT
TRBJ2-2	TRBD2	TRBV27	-	CASSLRGTSGTGELFF	TGTGCCAGCAGTTTAAGAGGGACTAGCGGGACCGGGGAGCTGTTTTTT
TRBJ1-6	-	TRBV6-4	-	CASSDSSRNSPLHF	TGTGCCAGCAGTGACTCGAGTCGAAATTCACCCCTCCACTTT
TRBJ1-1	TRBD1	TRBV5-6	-	CASSLGQGVVITEAFF	TGTGCCAGCAGCCTGGGACAGGGGGTGGTTATTACTGAAGCTTTCTTT
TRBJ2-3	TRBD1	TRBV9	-	CASSLYKGQGFVTQYF	TGTGCCAGCAGCTTATACAAGGGACAGGGTTTCGTTACGCAGTATTTT
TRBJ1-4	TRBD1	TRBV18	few	CASSRGQVNEKLFF	TGTGCCAGCTCGCGAGGACAGGTTAATGAAAAACTGTTTTTT
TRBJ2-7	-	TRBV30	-	CAWRTGSARSYEQYF	TGTGCCTGGAGAACAGGGTCTGCCCGCTCCTACGAGCAGTACTTC
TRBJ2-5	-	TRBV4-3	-	CASSQGARVQETQYF	TGCGCCAGCAGCCAAGGTGCCAGGGTTCAAGAGACCCAGTACTTC
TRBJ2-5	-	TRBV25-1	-	CASRGGLETQYF	TGTGCCAGCAGGGGGGGTCTTGAGACCCAGTACTTC
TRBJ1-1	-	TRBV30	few	CAWSPMSTEAFF	TGTGCCTGGAGTCCTATGTCCACTGAAGCTTTCTTT
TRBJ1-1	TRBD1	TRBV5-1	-	CASSGGQGQGFTEAFF	TGCGCCAGCAGCGGCGGCCAGGGACAGGGATTCACTGAAGCTTTCTTT